The 12 T cell receptor beta chains below come from one sample, sequenced in a study of response to subunit inactivated influenza vaccine. TCRdb passed the RT-PCR reads through MiXCR, listing each CDR3 protein once. The sample lists fewer than 650,000 distinct CDR3 sequences, over 10% occurring once. Sequenced here: PBMCs from blood, sampled 40 to 50 days after vaccination. These receptors were obtained from a man aged 50-59 years who received an inactivated influenza vaccine.

In this sample, this clonotype turned up a few times. This rearrangement joins TRBV20-1 to TRBJ2-3, with D maybe TRBD1 (5 bases). Germline lookup yields CDR1 DFQATT and CDR2 SNEGSKA (reference sequence). The CDR3 sequence is 13 residues long. V gave up 1 base and J gave up 6 bases, with 11 bases separating them. DNA for the CDR3: TGCAGTGCTAGAGGCAGGGCGCCGGATACGCAGTATTTT. Residues: CSARGRAPDTQYF.

The chain combines TRBV4-3 with TRBJ2-2, with TRBD2 identical over 10 bases. V lost 0 bases to trimming and J lost 7 bases; unmatched junction nucleotides: 5. CDR3 length: 16 amino acids. Per germline, CDR1 LGHNA and CDR2 YSLEER. The CDR3 region has the DNA TGCGCCAGCAGCCAAGATGTAGCGGGAGGTGGCGGGGAGCTGTTTTTT. Translated, it gives CASSQDVAGGGGELFF.

This clonotype was seen ten or more times. The CDR3, as DNA: TGTGCCAGCAGCCTACTTCGGAGTTTCGAGCCCTACAATGAGCAGTTCTTC. This translates into CASSLLRSFEPYNEQFF. The chain joins TRBV7-2 to TRBJ2-1; D not certain. There are 17 residues in the CDR3. Per germline, CDR1 SGHTA and CDR2 FQGNSA. V was shortened by 5 bases and J by 2 bases, with 19 bases between the two germline ends.

The sample holds a few counts of this clonotype. This chain joins TRBV6-1 and TRBJ2-7; 7 nucleotides line up with TRBD1. With V trimmed by 6 bases and J by 6 bases, 11 bases remained unmatched. The length of the CDR3 is 14 residues. In germline, CDR1 is MNHNS, CDR2 SASEGT. CDR3 DNA sequence: TGTGCCAGCAGAAGGGGGCAGGGTCCCGCCGAGCAGTACTTC. This translates into CASRRGQGPAEQYF.

A remark on this clonotype: Relative to the germline gene, one junction end is altered; a read error may explain this. This rearrangement joins TRBV20-1 to TRBJ2-1; 8 nucleotides line up with TRBD2. Germline V CDR1 and CDR2: DFQATT, SNEGSKA (reference sequence). CDR3 length equals 16 residues. CDR3 nucleotides: TGCAGTGCTAGAGTGGCCTGGGAGGCGGGAGGAATGCGACCAAACTTC. This translates into CSARVAWEAGGMRPNF.

This clonotype occurred a few times. The rearrangement joins TRBV6-1 to TRBJ2-3; tentative D call: TRBD2 (5 bases). Germline-derived CDR1 and CDR2 are MNHNS and SASEGT. V gave up 3 bases and J gave up 6 bases, with 19 bases separating them. This CDR3 has 16 residues. In DNA, the CDR3 is TGTGCCAGCAGTGATAAGGACTCACGTCTCAGGGATACGCAGTATTTT. The encoded protein is CASSDKDSRLRDTQYF.

This clonotype was recorded only once. The V call is TRBV6-1, the J call TRBJ2-5, with a weak D call TRBD1 (6 bases). The CDR3 spans 14 residues. V gave up 4 bases and J gave up 3 bases, with 12 bases separating them. Per germline, CDR1 MNHNS and CDR2 SASEGT. The CDR3 DNA reads as TGTGCCAGCAGTGCCGACAGGCCGAAAGAGACCCAGTACTTC. It translates to CASSADRPKETQYF.

V is TRBV9 and J is TRBJ2-2; TRBD2 agrees at 8 bases. CDR3 length: 16 residues. The V gene's germline CDR1 is SGDLS and CDR2 YYNGEE. J lost 5 bases, V lost 1 base, and 7 bases had no gene match. The CDR3 is CASSVRSGSRTGELFF. The CDR3, as DNA: TGTGCCAGCAGCGTACGCAGCGGGAGTCGGACCGGGGAGCTGTTTTTT.

The V call is TRBV5-6, the J call TRBJ2-5; D possibly corresponds to TRBD1 (6 bases). Trimming removed 0 bases at V and 1 base at J, with 13 bases between. Germline V CDR1 and CDR2: SGHDT, YYEEEE. The CDR3 consists of 16 residues. CDR3: CASSLAPTGTQETQYF. Written as DNA, the CDR3 is TGTGCCAGCAGCTTGGCCCCCACAGGGACCCAAGAGACCCAGTACTTC.

This clonotype was counted at least ten times. V and J are TRBV29-1 and TRBJ2-7, with unresolved D. Germline CDR1 reads SQVTM; CDR2 reads ANQGSEA. V lost 4 bases and J lost 0, with 7 bases in between. There are 12 residues in the CDR3. The CDR3 is CSVVLSSYEQYF. The CDR3 nucleotides are TGCAGCGTTGTCCTCAGCTCCTACGAGCAGTACTTC.

This clonotype was recorded only once. A read error is possible here, since a much larger clone lies one base away. The V call is TRBV4-1, the J call TRBJ2-7, with 7 bases that match TRBD1. CDR3 length: 14 amino acids. The germline gives CDR1 MGHRA, CDR2 YSYEKL. J lost 0 bases, V lost 4 bases, and 3 bases had no gene match. CDR3 DNA sequence: TGCGCCAGCAGCCTCGGACAGGACTCCTACGAGCAGTACTTC. As protein: CASSLGQDSYEQYF.

The chain combines TRBV24-1 with TRBJ2-2; the match to TRBD1 covers 8 bases. CDR3 length: 16 residues. The germline gives CDR1 KGHDR, CDR2 SFDVKD. Trimming at V came to 5 bases and at J to 1 base, leaving 5 bases not matched to a gene. This CDR3 is CATSAAGTGNTGELFF. The CDR3 DNA reads TGTGCCACCAGTGCAGCCGGGACAGGGAACACCGGGGAGCTGTTTTTT.